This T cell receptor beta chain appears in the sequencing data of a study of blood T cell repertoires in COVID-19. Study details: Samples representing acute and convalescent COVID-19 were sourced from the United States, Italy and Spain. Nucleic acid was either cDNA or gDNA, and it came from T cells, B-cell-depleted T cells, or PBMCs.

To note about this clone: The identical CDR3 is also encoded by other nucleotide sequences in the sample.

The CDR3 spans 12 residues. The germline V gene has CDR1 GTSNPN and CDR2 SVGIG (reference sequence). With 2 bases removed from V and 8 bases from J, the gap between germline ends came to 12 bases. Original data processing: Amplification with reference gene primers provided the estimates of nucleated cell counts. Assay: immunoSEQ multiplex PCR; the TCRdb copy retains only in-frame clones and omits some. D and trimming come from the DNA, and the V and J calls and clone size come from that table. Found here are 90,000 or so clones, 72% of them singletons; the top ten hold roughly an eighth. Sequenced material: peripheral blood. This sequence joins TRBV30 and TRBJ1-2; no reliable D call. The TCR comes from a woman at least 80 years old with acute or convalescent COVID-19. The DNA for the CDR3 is TGTGCCTGGAGTTCGAGTGGAGGAGGCTACACCTTC. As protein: CAWSSSGGGYTF. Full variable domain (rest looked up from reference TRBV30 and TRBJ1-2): SQTIHQWPATLVQPVGSPLSLECTVEGTSNPNLYWYRQAAGRGLQLLFYSVGIGQISSEVPQNLSASRPQDRQFILSSKKLLLSDSGFYLCAWSSSGGGYTFGSGTRLTVV.